This entry lists 10 T cell receptor beta chains sequenced from one sample in a study of OX40 agonist ivuxolimab in advanced cancers. The method was immunoSEQ multiplex PCR; TCRdb's version includes in-frame clones alone and lacks a portion of them. The sample gives approximately 77,000 clones, around 90% of which show up once; around 5.1% is in the top ten. Sequencing used CD4+ or CD8+ T cells sorted from blood, obtained in a trial of the OX40 agonist ivuxolimab. The receptors here all came from an adult with an advanced solid tumor such as melanoma, head and neck, liver or kidney cancer.

The J gene is TRBJ2-6, the V gene TRBV28; D is possibly TRBD1 (5 bases). Trimming removed 6 bases from V and 0 bases from J, with 9 bases in between. Germline-derived CDR1 and CDR2 are MDHEN and SYDVKM. This CDR3 region has 15 residues. The CDR3 region has the DNA TGTGCCAGCAGGACGACAGTCTCTGGGGCCAACGTCCTGACTTTC. Its protein product is CASRTTVSGANVLTF.

This chain connects TRBV18 to TRBJ2-1; D call uncertain. Germline assignment: CDR1 KGHSH and CDR2 LQKENI. The CDR3 has 14 residues. V shed 3 bases and J shed 6 bases, with 12 bases lying between them. The CDR3 region is CASSPRTPFNEQFF. In DNA, the CDR3 is TGTGCCAGCTCACCTAGAACGCCTTTCAATGAGCAGTTCTTC.

This clone has only one observation. This chain connects TRBV9 to TRBJ2-5, with TRBD2 identical over 7 bases. This CDR3 has 14 amino acids. J was trimmed by 5 bases and V by 0 bases; bases with no gene match: 4. Per the germline V gene, CDR1 is SGDLS and CDR2 is YYNGEE. CDR3 in amino acids: CASSVGAAGETQYF. The CDR3 DNA reads TGTGCCAGCAGCGTAGGGGCAGCGGGGGAGACCCAGTACTTC. The whole variable domain, remainder taken from reference TRBV9 and TRBJ2-5, is DSGVTQTPKHLITATGQRVTLRCSPRSGDLSVYWYQQSLDQGLQFLIQYYNGEERAKGNILERFSAQQFPDLHSELNLSSLELGDSALYFCASSVGAAGETQYFGPGTRLLVL.

Concerning this clone: Other DNA variants within this sample encode the same CDR3. V and J are TRBV28 and TRBJ2-1; no clear D. From germline, CDR1 is MDHEN and CDR2 SYDVKM. The CDR3 sequence is 11 residues long. The V gene lost 1 base and the J gene lost 7 bases, with 2 bases spanning the gap. The CDR3 spells CASSLLNEQFF. CDR3 nucleotide sequence: TGTGCCAGCAGTTTATTAAATGAGCAGTTCTTC.

DNA for the CDR3: TGTGCCAGCAGCTTAGACAGGGCGGATACGCAGTATTTT. Translated: CASSLDRADTQYF. J is TRBJ2-3 and V is TRBV7-2, with D tentatively TRBD1 (6 bases). Germline CDR1 reads SGHTA; CDR2 reads FQGNSA. This CDR3 contains 13 residues. V lost 1 base to trimming and J lost 6 bases, with 8 bases between them. Combining the CDR3 with reference TRBV7-2 and TRBJ2-3 gives the whole variable domain GAGVSQSPSNKVTEKGKDVELRCDPISGHTALYWYRQSLGQGLEFLIYFQGNSAPDKSGLPSDRFSAERTGGSVSTLTIQRTQQEDSAVYLCASSLDRADTQYFGPGTRLTVL.

The chain couples TRBV7-2 to TRBJ2-5; 7 bases line up with TRBD2. This CDR3 region has 18 residues. Trimming removed 5 bases from V and 4 bases from J; junction bases left unmatched: 19. Per the germline V gene, CDR1 is SGHTA and CDR2 is FQGNSA. The CDR3 coding sequence is TGTGCCAGCAGCCTTAATTTACGGGAGGCGAGTACGGGAGAGACCCAGTACTTC. Its protein is CASSLNLREASTGETQYF. Drawing the rest from reference TRBV7-2 and TRBJ2-5, the complete variable domain is GAGVSQSPSNKVTEKGKDVELRCDPISGHTALYWYRQSLGQGLEFLIYFQGNSAPDKSGLPSDRFSAERTGGSVSTLTIQRTQQEDSAVYLCASSLNLREASTGETQYFGPGTRLLVL.

The rearrangement joins TRBV27 to TRBJ2-2; D is possibly TRBD1 (6 bases). Germline CDR1 and CDR2: MNHEY and SMNVEV (reference sequence). The ends were cut back, 8 bases at V and 7 bases at J, with 17 bases in the middle. CDR3 length: 14 residues. CDR3 sequence (DNA): TGTGCCAGCTCTGCAACAGGGTACGGCGGGGAGCTGTTTTTT. Translating it yields CASSATGYGGELFF.

The gene calls are TRBV13 and TRBJ2-3; 12 bases map to TRBD2. The germline V gene has CDR1 PRHDT and CDR2 FYEKMQ (reference sequence). The CDR3 totals 15 residues. Trimming took 5 bases from V and 5 from J; bases not matched to a gene: 5. In DNA, the CDR3 is TGTGCCAGCAGCCCGCCGGGACTAGCGGGAGATACGCAGTATTTT. Encoded protein: CASSPPGLAGDTQYF.

This clone is a singleton in its sample. The gene calls are TRBV18 and TRBJ2-1; a possible D gene is TRBD1 (6 bases). This CDR3 has 15 residues. Germline V gene data show CDR1 as KGHSH and CDR2 as LQKENI. V was trimmed by 4 bases and J by 7 bases, leaving 17 bases between them. CDR3 protein: CASSLLQGDANEQFF. CDR3 coding DNA: TGTGCCAGCTCACTTTTACAGGGCGACGCGAATGAGCAGTTCTTC.

The chain combines TRBV5-6 with TRBJ2-1; D possibly uses TRBD1 or TRBD2 (5 bases each). The germline V gene encodes CDR1 SGHDT and CDR2 YYEEEE. The length of the CDR3 is 13 residues. Trimming shortened V by 4 bases and J by 15 bases, and 20 bases separated the two germline ends. CDR3 DNA sequence: TGTGCCAGCAGCATCGACCGGGACGCCTCCCCGTTCTTC. This encodes CASSIDRDASPFF.